The present entry profiles one T cell receptor (beta chain) with its context. Its antigen is unidentified. The method was immunoSEQ multiplex PCR; TCRdb's version includes in-frame clones alone and lacks a portion of them. Of 32,000 or so clones in the sample, around nine tenths are singletons; the top ten hold roughly an eighth. Germline-derived CDR1 and CDR2 are SGHAT and FQNNGV. The length of the CDR3 is 14 residues. V lost 3 bases and J lost 3; bases outside the gene matches: 3. The sample belongs to a study of regulatory and conventional T cells in RAG deficiency. Study-level points and caveats: RAG-deficient patients showed markedly lower Shannon entropy and higher Simpson indices than control T-cell subsets.

This sample was also put to use in a study of regulatory T cells. That report adds: Amplification used 52 TRBV primers and 13 TRBJ primers.

This receptor was taken from a human donor in good health. The V and J genes are TRBV11-2 and TRBJ2-7; 9 nucleotides agree with TRBD2. The specimen was CD8+ T cells sorted from blood. CDR3: CASSFLAGHYEQYF. The CDR3 coding sequence is TGTGCCAGCAGCTTTCTAGCGGGACACTACGAGCAGTACTTC.